Listed below are T cell receptor beta chains from one sample, sequenced in a study of PD-1 blockade in classical Hodgkin lymphoma. Libraries were prepared by immunoSEQ multiplex PCR; TCRdb keeps only in-frame clonotypes and omits some of them. The repertoire holds around 12,000 clones, with 65% to 80% as singletons. The specimen comprised CD8+ T cells from blood, sampled at baseline. The receptors shown here come from a human donor with classical Hodgkin lymphoma. The CDR3 runs from the conserved cysteine through the conserved F or W. D genes are given only for firm matches. The size field is filled for only some rows; it gives once, few, many or a size class.

clone_size: once
d_call: .
j_call: TRBJ2-1
v_call: TRBV9
cdr3_aa: CASSVGGGGSNEQFF
cdr3_nt: TGTGCCAGCAGCGTAGGTGGCGGGGGCAGCAATGAGCAGTTCTTC

clone_size: few
d_call: TRBD1
j_call: TRBJ1-1
v_call: TRBV7-3
cdr3_aa: CASSLNTGDTEAFF
cdr3_nt: TGTGCCAGCAGCTTGAATACAGGGGACACTGAAGCTTTCTTT

clone_size: .
d_call: .
j_call: TRBJ1-1
v_call: TRBV27
cdr3_aa: CASSLSAGLEAFF
cdr3_nt: TGTGCCAGCAGTTTATCGGCAGGGCTTGAAGCTTTCTTT

clone_size: .
d_call: .
j_call: TRBJ1-1
v_call: TRBV21-1
cdr3_aa: CASSRVRQGNTEAFF
cdr3_nt: TGTGCCAGCAGCAGAGTCAGACAGGGGAACACTGAAGCTTTCTTT

clone_size: .
d_call: .
j_call: TRBJ1-1
v_call: TRBV11-2
cdr3_aa: CASSPTGQEAFF
cdr3_nt: TGTGCCAGCAGCCCGACAGGACAGGAAGCTTTCTTT

clone_size: .
d_call: .
j_call: TRBJ1-1
v_call: TRBV5-6
cdr3_aa: CASSLGGLLMNTEAFF
cdr3_nt: TGTGCCAGCAGCTTGGGGGGTTTACTCATGAACACTGAAGCTTTCTTT

clone_size: .
d_call: .
j_call: TRBJ2-7
v_call: TRBV15
cdr3_aa: CATSSSQSVERTYEQYF
cdr3_nt: TGTGCCACCAGCAGCTCCCAGTCCGTCGAGCGGACCTACGAGCAGTACTTC

clone_size: .
d_call: .
j_call: TRBJ1-3
v_call: TRBV19
cdr3_aa: CASSTPERGGNTIYF
cdr3_nt: TGTGCCAGTAGTACCCCTGAGAGGGGAGGAAACACCATATATTTT

clone_size: .
d_call: TRBD1
j_call: TRBJ1-2
v_call: TRBV4-3
cdr3_aa: CASSQDRDSHFYGYTF
cdr3_nt: TGCGCCAGCAGCCAAGATAGGGACAGCCATTTCTATGGCTACACCTTC

clone_size: .
d_call: TRBD2
j_call: TRBJ2-7
v_call: TRBV9
cdr3_aa: CASSASGGSSYEQYF
cdr3_nt: TGTGCCAGCAGCGCCAGCGGGGGGAGCTCCTACGAGCAGTACTTC

clone_size: .
d_call: .
j_call: TRBJ2-7
v_call: TRBV2
cdr3_aa: CASIGAGSYYEQYF
cdr3_nt: TGTGCCAGCATAGGCGCGGGGTCATACTACGAGCAGTACTTC

clone_size: .
d_call: .
j_call: TRBJ1-2
v_call: TRBV29-1
cdr3_aa: CSVENPNPGAGYGYTF
cdr3_nt: TGCAGCGTTGAAAACCCCAACCCGGGGGCAGGCTATGGCTACACCTTC

clone_size: .
d_call: .
j_call: TRBJ1-1
v_call: TRBV9
cdr3_aa: CASSAPIGPTEAFF
cdr3_nt: TGTGCCAGCAGCGCCCCGATTGGGCCCACTGAAGCTTTCTTT

clone_size: .
d_call: .
j_call: TRBJ1-6
v_call: TRBV7-9
cdr3_aa: CASSLHDRLGGFMASPLHF
cdr3_nt: TGTGCCAGCAGCTTACACGACCGACTGGGGGGGTTTATGGCCTCACCCCTCCACTTT

clone_size: few
d_call: .
j_call: TRBJ1-3
v_call: TRBV7-9
cdr3_aa: CASSLGSGTIYF
cdr3_nt: TGTGCCAGCAGCTTAGGTTCGGGCACCATATATTTT

clone_size: .
d_call: TRBD2
j_call: TRBJ2-1
v_call: TRBV19
cdr3_aa: CASSIGLAGGNEQFF
cdr3_nt: TGTGCCAGTAGTATAGGACTAGCGGGGGGCAATGAGCAGTTCTTC

clone_size: .
d_call: TRBD1
j_call: TRBJ2-7
v_call: TRBV9
cdr3_aa: CASSITGTGVHEQYF
cdr3_nt: TGTGCCAGCAGCATCACCGGGACAGGGGTGCACGAGCAGTACTTC

clone_size: .
d_call: TRBD2
j_call: TRBJ2-7
v_call: TRBV19
cdr3_aa: CASSPRGGFEQYF
cdr3_nt: TGTGCCAGTAGTCCACGGGGAGGGTTCGAGCAGTACTTC

clone_size: .
d_call: TRBD1
j_call: TRBJ2-1
v_call: TRBV12-5
cdr3_aa: CASGSTGQGLNEQFF
cdr3_nt: TGTGCTAGTGGTTCCACGGGACAGGGACTCAATGAGCAGTTCTTC

clone_size: .
d_call: .
j_call: TRBJ1-1
v_call: TRBV4-2
cdr3_aa: CASSQGLRPEAFF
cdr3_nt: TGTGCCAGCAGCCAGGGTTTGAGGCCTGAAGCTTTCTTT

clone_size: .
d_call: TRBD1
j_call: TRBJ2-7
v_call: TRBV19
cdr3_aa: CASSIGDSFPYEQYF
cdr3_nt: TGTGCCAGTAGTATCGGGGACAGTTTTCCCTACGAGCAGTACTTC

clone_size: .
d_call: .
j_call: TRBJ1-4
v_call: TRBV7-6
cdr3_aa: CASSLDPEKKLFF
cdr3_nt: TGTGCCAGCAGCTTAGATCCGGAAAAAAAACTGTTTTTT

clone_size: few
d_call: .
j_call: TRBJ2-1
v_call: TRBV5-4
cdr3_aa: CASSLDILSYNEQFF
cdr3_nt: TGTGCCAGCAGCCTAGACATCCTCTCCTACAATGAGCAGTTCTTC

clone_size: .
d_call: .
j_call: TRBJ1-1
v_call: TRBV19
cdr3_aa: CASSTLGDTEAFF
cdr3_nt: TGTGCCAGTTCTACACTGGGGGACACTGAAGCTTTCTTT

clone_size: .
d_call: TRBD2
j_call: TRBJ2-3
v_call: TRBV7-2
cdr3_aa: CASSFGAGGPTDTQYF
cdr3_nt: TGTGCCAGCAGCTTTGGTGCGGGGGGCCCGACAGATACGCAGTATTTT

clone_size: .
d_call: .
j_call: TRBJ2-7
v_call: TRBV5-1
cdr3_aa: CASSPLGPGYEQYF
cdr3_nt: TGCGCCAGCAGCCCCCTGGGACCGGGCTACGAGCAGTACTTC

clone_size: few
d_call: .
j_call: TRBJ2-7
v_call: TRBV7-3
cdr3_aa: CASSSPYF
cdr3_nt: TGTGCCAGCAGCTCCCCTTACTTC

clone_size: .
d_call: TRBD1
j_call: TRBJ1-1
v_call: TRBV5-4
cdr3_aa: CASSLLDQGAEAFF
cdr3_nt: TGTGCCAGCAGCTTGCTTGACCAGGGGGCCGAAGCTTTCTTT

clone_size: .
d_call: .
j_call: TRBJ1-1
v_call: TRBV10-3
cdr3_aa: CAISESGPNTEAFF
cdr3_nt: TGTGCCATCAGTGAAAGTGGGCCCAACACTGAAGCTTTCTTT

clone_size: .
d_call: TRBD1
j_call: TRBJ2-7
v_call: TRBV9
cdr3_aa: CASSGTGLFDEQYF
cdr3_nt: TGTGCCAGCAGCGGGACAGGGTTGTTCGACGAGCAGTACTTC

clone_size: .
d_call: .
j_call: TRBJ2-7
v_call: TRBV11-3
cdr3_aa: CASSLFRSYEQYF
cdr3_nt: TGTGCCAGCAGCTTATTTCGGAGCTACGAGCAGTACTTC

clone_size: .
d_call: .
j_call: TRBJ1-5
v_call: TRBV27
cdr3_aa: CASSPWTDQPQHF
cdr3_nt: TGTGCCAGCAGTCCGTGGACGGATCAGCCCCAGCATTTT

clone_size: .
d_call: TRBD1
j_call: TRBJ2-7
v_call: TRBV28
cdr3_aa: CASSPRTGLGYEQYF
cdr3_nt: TGTGCCAGCAGTCCCCGGACAGGGTTGGGCTACGAGCAGTACTTC

clone_size: .
d_call: TRBD1
j_call: TRBJ2-7
v_call: TRBV7-9
cdr3_aa: CASSFPEGGATLHPYEQYF
cdr3_nt: TGTGCCAGCAGCTTCCCCGAAGGGGGCGCGACGCTTCACCCCTACGAGCAGTACTTC

clone_size: few
d_call: TRBD1
j_call: TRBJ1-1
v_call: TRBV5-1
cdr3_aa: CASSQTGGDVTEAFF
cdr3_nt: TGCGCCAGCAGCCAGACAGGGGGCGACGTCACTGAAGCTTTCTTT

clone_size: once
d_call: .
j_call: TRBJ2-3
v_call: TRBV7-9
cdr3_aa: CASSASAGDTQYF
cdr3_nt: TGTGCCAGCAGTGCTAGTGCGGGAGATACGCAGTATTTT

clone_size: .
d_call: .
j_call: TRBJ1-2
v_call: TRBV5-5
cdr3_aa: CASSPDSGGYGYTF
cdr3_nt: TGTGCCAGCAGCCCGGACAGCGGGGGGTATGGCTACACCTTC

clone_size: .
d_call: .
j_call: TRBJ2-7
v_call: TRBV5-4
cdr3_aa: CASSSMAGEQYF
cdr3_nt: TGTGCCAGCAGCAGCATGGCGGGGGAGCAGTACTTC

clone_size: .
d_call: .
j_call: TRBJ1-2
v_call: TRBV21-1
cdr3_aa: CASRLTGARTNYGYTF
cdr3_nt: TGTGCCAGCAGGTTGACAGGGGCTCGTACTAACTATGGCTACACCTTC

clone_size: .
d_call: .
j_call: TRBJ1-4
v_call: TRBV11-2
cdr3_aa: CASSLGGEKLFF
cdr3_nt: TGTGCCAGCAGCTTAGGTGGGGAAAAACTGTTTTTT

clone_size: .
d_call: .
j_call: TRBJ2-2
v_call: TRBV13
cdr3_aa: CASERDTGELFF
cdr3_nt: TGTGCCAGCGAGAGGGACACCGGGGAGCTGTTTTTT

clone_size: .
d_call: .
j_call: TRBJ2-5
v_call: TRBV27
cdr3_aa: CASSLAYQETQYF
cdr3_nt: TGTGCCAGCAGTTTGGCATACCAAGAGACCCAGTACTTC

clone_size: .
d_call: TRBD2
j_call: TRBJ2-5
v_call: TRBV7-9
cdr3_aa: CASSLGWRGRETQYF
cdr3_nt: TGTGCCAGCAGCTTAGGTTGGCGGGGGAGAGAGACCCAGTACTTC

clone_size: .
d_call: .
j_call: TRBJ2-1
v_call: TRBV10-1
cdr3_aa: CASSARDGNEQFF
cdr3_nt: TGCGCCAGCAGTGCCCGGGACGGCAATGAGCAGTTCTTC

clone_size: few
d_call: .
j_call: TRBJ1-1
v_call: TRBV28
cdr3_aa: CASRLGVSEAFF
cdr3_nt: TGTGCCAGCAGATTAGGGGTTTCAGAAGCTTTCTTT

clone_size: .
d_call: .
j_call: TRBJ1-2
v_call: TRBV25-1
cdr3_aa: CASSEERVQYGYTF
cdr3_nt: TGTGCCAGCAGTGAAGAGCGAGTTCAATACGGCTACACCTTC

clone_size: .
d_call: .
j_call: TRBJ1-1
v_call: TRBV4-3
cdr3_aa: CASSQEFWGWRNTEAFF
cdr3_nt: TGCGCCAGCAGCCAAGAATTTTGGGGATGGAGGAACACTGAAGCTTTCTTT

clone_size: few
d_call: .
j_call: TRBJ1-6
v_call: TRBV2
cdr3_aa: CASSPANLALHF
cdr3_nt: TGTGCCAGCAGCCCTGCCAATCTCGCCCTCCACTTT

clone_size: .
d_call: TRBD1
j_call: TRBJ1-4
v_call: TRBV9
cdr3_aa: CASSVRGEYLGSNEKLFF
cdr3_nt: TGTGCCAGCAGCGTCAGGGGGGAGTATCTTGGCTCCAATGAAAAACTGTTTTTT

clone_size: .
d_call: .
j_call: TRBJ2-7
v_call: TRBV15
cdr3_aa: CATSGRESYEQYF
cdr3_nt: TGTGCCACCAGTGGTCGGGAATCCTACGAGCAGTACTTC

clone_size: .
d_call: TRBD1
j_call: TRBJ2-1
v_call: TRBV6-5
cdr3_aa: CASRYSAGTGMNEQFF
cdr3_nt: TGTGCCAGCAGGTACTCTGCCGGGACAGGGATGAATGAGCAGTTCTTC